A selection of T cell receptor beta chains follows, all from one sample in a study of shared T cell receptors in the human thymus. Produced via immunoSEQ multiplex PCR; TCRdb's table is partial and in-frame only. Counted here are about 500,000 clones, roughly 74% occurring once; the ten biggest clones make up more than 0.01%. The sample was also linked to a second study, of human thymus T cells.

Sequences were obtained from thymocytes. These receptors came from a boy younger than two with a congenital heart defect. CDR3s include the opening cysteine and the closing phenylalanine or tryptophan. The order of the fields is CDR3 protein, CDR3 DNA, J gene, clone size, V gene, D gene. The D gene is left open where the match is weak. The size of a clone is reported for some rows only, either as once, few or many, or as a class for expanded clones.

CDR3: CASSPSLGTGPYNEQFF
DNA: TGTGCCAGCAGCCCCTCGTTAGGGACAGGGCCCTACAATGAGCAGTTCTTC
J: TRBJ2-1
size: -
V: TRBV13
D: TRBD1

CDR3: CASSPIGDFVKRGQETQYF
DNA: TGTGCCAGCAGCCCAATAGGGGACTTCGTGAAGCGGGGTCAAGAGACCCAGTACTTC
J: TRBJ2-5
size: -
V: TRBV7-9
D: TRBD2

CDR3: CASSLTYQGVGTEAFF
DNA: TGTGCCAGCAGTTTGACATACCAGGGGGTGGGGACTGAAGCTTTCTTT
J: TRBJ1-1
size: -
V: TRBV27
D: TRBD1

CDR3: CASSATREKLFF
DNA: TGTGCCAGCAGTGCCACTAGGGAAAAACTGTTTTTT
J: TRBJ1-4
size: few
V: TRBV2
D: -

CDR3: CASSHQDRTGYTF
DNA: TGTGCCAGCAGCCATCAGGACAGAACTGGCTACACCTTC
J: TRBJ1-2
size: -
V: TRBV4-2
D: -

CDR3: CASSPGLAELSYNEQFF
DNA: TGTGCCAGCAGCCCCGGACTAGCGGAGCTCTCCTACAATGAGCAGTTCTTC
J: TRBJ2-1
size: -
V: TRBV13
D: TRBD2

CDR3: CAWSREVSSYEQYF
DNA: TGTGCCTGGAGCCGCGAGGTAAGCTCCTACGAGCAGTACTTC
J: TRBJ2-7
size: -
V: TRBV30
D: -

CDR3: CASSLPTGPFWPEAFF
DNA: TGTGCCAGCAGTTTACCGACAGGGCCTTTTTGGCCTGAAGCTTTCTTT
J: TRBJ1-1
size: -
V: TRBV28
D: TRBD1

CDR3: CASSYVGREKLFF
DNA: TGTGCCAGCAGTTACGTGGGGCGTGAAAAACTGTTTTTT
J: TRBJ1-4
size: -
V: TRBV6-6
D: -

CDR3: CSVPSASTDTQYF
DNA: TGCAGCGTCCCCAGCGCCTCCACAGATACGCAGTATTTT
J: TRBJ2-3
size: -
V: TRBV29-1
D: -

CDR3: CASRRQESTDTQYF
DNA: TGTGCCAGCCGCCGACAGGAGAGCACAGATACGCAGTATTTT
J: TRBJ2-3
size: -
V: TRBV25-1
D: -

CDR3: CASSNRARNQPQHF
DNA: TGTGCCAGCAGCAACAGGGCCCGCAATCAGCCCCAGCATTTT
J: TRBJ1-5
size: -
V: TRBV21-1
D: -

CDR3: CASGLALRESYGYTF
DNA: TGTGCTAGTGGTTTGGCCCTCCGGGAATCCTATGGCTACACCTTC
J: TRBJ1-2
size: -
V: TRBV12-5
D: -

CDR3: CASSIVAGQDTHEQYF
DNA: TGTGCCAGTAGTATAGTCGCGGGACAGGACACCCACGAGCAGTACTTC
J: TRBJ2-7
size: -
V: TRBV19
D: TRBD1

CDR3: CASSRRGYSNQPQHF
DNA: TGTGCCAGCAGCCGGCGCGGGTATAGCAATCAGCCCCAGCATTTT
J: TRBJ1-5
size: -
V: TRBV27
D: -

CDR3: CASSQWAGAGTDTQYF
DNA: TGCGCCAGCAGCCAATGGGCGGGAGCGGGTACAGATACGCAGTATTTT
J: TRBJ2-3
size: -
V: TRBV4-3
D: TRBD2

CDR3: CAIRPSRGSGYYEQYF
DNA: TGTGCCATCAGGCCCTCCCGCGGGAGTGGATACTACGAGCAGTACTTC
J: TRBJ2-7
size: few
V: TRBV10-3
D: TRBD2

CDR3: CASRESGASSYEQYF
DNA: TGTGCCAGCAGGGAAAGCGGGGCGAGCTCCTACGAGCAGTACTTC
J: TRBJ2-7
size: -
V: TRBV2
D: TRBD2

CDR3: CASSLGAPPKNIQYF
DNA: TGCGCCAGCAGCTTGGGGGCGCCCCCCAAAAACATTCAGTACTTC
J: TRBJ2-4
size: once
V: TRBV5-1
D: -

CDR3: CASSSGVAGGAYNEQFF
DNA: TGTGCCAGCAGTTCGGGGGTAGCGGGAGGGGCCTACAATGAGCAGTTCTTC
J: TRBJ2-1
size: -
V: TRBV28
D: TRBD2

CDR3: CASSLLGDRGNIGYTF
DNA: TGCGCCAGCAGCTTGCTAGGGGACAGGGGAAATATTGGCTACACCTTC
J: TRBJ1-2
size: -
V: TRBV5-1
D: TRBD1

CDR3: CASSWTGGRQRAYNEQFF
DNA: TGTGCCAGCAGCTGGACAGGGGGCCGGCAGCGGGCCTACAATGAGCAGTTCTTC
J: TRBJ2-1
size: -
V: TRBV5-6
D: TRBD1

CDR3: CASSIAPGLAGDEQFF
DNA: TGTGCCAGTAGTATAGCCCCGGGACTAGCGGGAGATGAGCAGTTCTTC
J: TRBJ2-1
size: -
V: TRBV19
D: TRBD2

CDR3: CASSLAGLAGALREQYF
DNA: TGTGCCAGCAGCTTGGCCGGCTTAGCGGGAGCTCTGCGGGAGCAGTACTTC
J: TRBJ2-7
size: few
V: TRBV5-6
D: TRBD2

CDR3: CASSLEGQGNTEAFF
DNA: TGCGCCAGCAGCTTGGAAGGACAGGGGAACACTGAAGCTTTCTTT
J: TRBJ1-1
size: -
V: TRBV5-1
D: TRBD1

CDR3: CASSVDESTYEQYF
DNA: TGTGCCAGCAGCGTAGACGAGAGCACGTACGAGCAGTACTTC
J: TRBJ2-7
size: once
V: TRBV9
D: -

CDR3: CASSPTSGRGNEQFF
DNA: TGTGCCAGCTCACCGACTAGCGGGAGGGGCAATGAGCAGTTCTTC
J: TRBJ2-1
size: -
V: TRBV18
D: TRBD2

CDR3: CASSLSSGYGETQYF
DNA: TGCGCCAGCAGCCTCTCAAGCGGGTACGGGGAGACCCAGTACTTC
J: TRBJ2-5
size: -
V: TRBV5-1
D: -

CDR3: CATSRDSGQGAYEQYF
DNA: TGTGCCACCAGCAGAGATTCTGGCCAGGGGGCCTACGAGCAGTACTTC
J: TRBJ2-7
size: -
V: TRBV15
D: TRBD1

CDR3: CASSAKWSTSVPSNIQYF
DNA: TGCGCCAGCAGCGCAAAATGGTCGACTAGCGTTCCGTCAAACATTCAGTACTTC
J: TRBJ2-4
size: few
V: TRBV4-3
D: TRBD2

CDR3: CASSLGGAPGETQYF
DNA: TGTGCCAGCAGTTTAGGCGGGGCCCCCGGGGAGACCCAGTACTTC
J: TRBJ2-5
size: few
V: TRBV27
D: -

CDR3: CASSKPITPGHQMDEQYF
DNA: TGTGCCAGCAGCAAGCCTATTACTCCGGGACACCAAATGGACGAGCAGTACTTC
J: TRBJ2-7
size: -
V: TRBV27
D: -

CDR3: CASRAGSAGHSNQPQHF
DNA: TGTGCCAGCAGAGCGGGGTCCGCGGGGCATAGCAATCAGCCCCAGCATTTT
J: TRBJ1-5
size: -
V: TRBV2
D: -

CDR3: CATSRRGGEQYF
DNA: TGTGCCACCAGCAGACGGGGGGGCGAGCAGTACTTC
J: TRBJ2-7
size: few
V: TRBV15
D: TRBD2